This T cell receptor beta chain appears in the sequencing data of a study of T cell responses to AZD1222 COVID-19 vaccine. Study conclusions and caveats: Mostly white British, mostly female donors; authors suggested clonal diversity may be underestimated. CD4 TCRs associated with vaccination spanned spike, dominating at 160-218 and 743-854. Rises in breadth and depth of Spike-specific TCRs came after two AZD1222 doses. Just six AZD1222 recipients were seropositive at baseline.

CDR1 KGHSH and CDR2 LQKENI come from the germline V gene. This CDR3 region has 15 residues. V dropped 2 bases and J dropped 9 bases, with 17 bases sitting between them. Produced via immunoSEQ multiplex PCR; TCRdb's table is partial and in-frame only. The sample comprises roughly 99,000 clones, around 91% of which are singletons, and about 20% rests with the top ten. In regard to this clone: Its antigen is undetermined.

The source is an adult in good health. The chain links TRBV18 to TRBJ2-1; D is perhaps TRBD1 or TRBD2 (5 bases each). The source material was peripheral blood, sampled on day 0 of AZD1222 vaccination. The CDR3 spells CASSPGFTGLGEQFF. The CDR3 region has the DNA TGTGCCAGCTCACCAGGGTTCACAGGACTGGGTGAGCAGTTCTTC.